This T cell receptor (beta chain) derives from a study of blood T cell repertoires in COVID-19 (dated by TCRdb to about 2020). About the investigation overall: Samples from collaborators originated in the United States, Italy and Spain and spanned both the acute and convalescent phases of COVID-19. The material from the prospective study consisted of cDNA or gDNA derived from T cells, B-cell-depleted T cells, or PBMCs. Subjects who had been exposed to COVID-19, were actively infected with it, or had recovered from it provided the deeply sampled blood TCRbeta repertoires that made up the dataset. The repertoires were made available in a free public database intended to serve as a resource for research on the immune response to SARS-CoV-2. The samples were drawn from two sources: the first 160 participants of the ongoing ImmuneRACE study, and fewer than 1,500 subjects contributed by 6 global collaborators. A de-identified subject ID, COVID-19 status, age in years and sex were almost always included in the sample metadata. Where available, HLA class I and class II types were taken from metadata supplied by the sample provider and were not determined by assay-based typing. Study-wide findings and limitations: How much clinical and demographic metadata was included differed by source and by participant, and the metadata was provided uncurated.

As for this clone: Its specific antigen is unknown. No per-base quality is available; no much larger clone lies one base away.

TCRbeta CDR3 regions were amplified from genomic DNA using the immunoSEQ Assay, a bias-controlled multiplex PCR. As for how the authors treated the data: Within the assay, amplification of reference gene primers was used to estimate how many nucleated cells each sample contained. To quantify the absolute abundance of each unique TCRbeta CDR3 rearrangement, sequence reads were collapsed and filtered. Productive Simpson clonality was computed per sample as the square root of Simpson's diversity index over productive rearrangements. TCRdb took this table from immuneACCESS and kept in-frame rearrangements with V and J called. Such tables lack part of the clones; where checked against another copy, unresolved V genes explain under half of the gap, and the rest is unexplained. The V and J calls and clone size come from that table; D and trimming were worked out from the DNA. The table for this sample lists fewer than 100,000 clones; roughly 85% of them were counted only once. Of the sample, around 40% falls within the top ten clones.

Collaborating institutions collected whole blood in K2EDTA tubes following their own protocols. For TCRbeta analysis, collaborators shipped samples in one of three forms: frozen whole blood, isolated PBMCs, or DNA extracted from either of those sample types. CDR1 and CDR2 are read off the germline V gene (reference sequence) as SGHNT and YYREEE. The germline ends are 15 bases apart after V is trimmed by 6 bases and J by 4 bases. From the cysteine through the phenylalanine, the CDR3 covers 14 amino acids. Just the 42-base CDR3 DNA is kept, in frame starting at base 1. This sequence was found in a human donor in a cohort sampled during active COVID-19. The sequenced material came from peripheral blood. The rearrangement combines TRBV5-4 with TRBJ2-3; TRBD1 is a weak D gene call, 6 bases matching. The CDR3 region: CASTAQGFSDTQYF. The DNA sequence is as follows: TGTGCCAGCACCGCACAGGGATTCTCAGATACGCAGTATTTT.